What follows describes a single TCR beta chain. Profiled with immunoSEQ multiplex PCR; TCRdb holds only in-frame clones, not every one. Found here are over 35,000 clones, more than 80% of them singletons; the top ten hold 0.95% to 1.5%. Germline V gives CDR1 ENHRY, CDR2 SYGVKD. The CDR3 loop spans 15 amino acids. V gave up 0 bases and J gave up 4 bases, with 10 bases separating them. The source of the sample is a study of T cell changes during pregnancy in multiple sclerosis. The TCR comes from a female donor with multiple sclerosis, enrolled in a pregnancy study. The J gene is TRBJ1-3, the V gene TRBV10-3, with D unresolved. The source was peripheral blood, collected before pregnancy. The CDR3 spells CAISESSGAGNTIYF. The DNA for the CDR3 is TGTGCCATCAGTGAGTCGTCGGGTGCCGGAAACACCATATATTTT.